This entry is about one TCR beta chain. This record comes from a study of T cells in Graves' hyperthyroidism and ophthalmopathy. RNA transcripts provided the source from which TCR beta CDR3 regions were amplified. The HTBI set primed first-round TCR CDR3 RT-PCR. A single record per CDR3 protein comes from TCRdb applying MiXCR to the multiplex PCR reads. Among about 600,000 distinct CDR3 sequences, 16% were seen once, and the ten largest hold around 3.5%. The clonotype was recovered from a woman in her 40s with Graves' ophthalmopathy. Sequencing was carried out using blood.

The DNA of the CDR3 is TGTGCCAGCAGTTTGACACATACTATGAACACTGAAGCTTTCTTT. It encodes CASSLTHTMNTEAFF. V gene TRBV6-5 combines with J gene TRBJ1-1; D unclear. The germline V and J ends were trimmed by 4 bases and 0 bases, with 12 bases remaining between them. The V gene's germline CDR1 is MNHEY and CDR2 SVGAGI. The CDR3 runs to 15 residues.